These 32 T cell receptor beta chains came from one sample sequenced in a study of glioma-infiltrating T cells after dendritic cell vaccination. TCRdb keeps only in-frame clones here, not all; method: immunoSEQ multiplex PCR. The sample lists approximately 100,000 clones, over 60% seen once, with around 6% in the top ten. Source: blood, taken before dendritic cell vaccination. All receptors come from a human donor with glioblastoma.

This clone was observed once. CDR3 bases: TGTGCCAGCAGCTTGCGTCAGGGAAATGAAAAACTGTTTTTT. It is translated as CASSLRQGNEKLFF. The chain joins TRBV11-2 to TRBJ1-4, with D tentatively TRBD1 (5 bases). The V end lost 3 bases, the J end lost 5 bases, and 10 bases lay between the germline ends. The CDR3 covers 14 residues. The germline CDR1 and CDR2 sequences are SGHAT and FQNNGV.

The rearrangement links TRBV30 to TRBJ1-6; TRBD1 matches at 8 bases. This CDR3 contains 13 residues. V was pared by 2 bases and J by 10 bases, with 4 bases of the junction left unmatched. Germline V gives CDR1 GTSNPN, CDR2 SVGIG (reference sequence). The CDR3 loop reads CAWSTGGGSPLHF. The CDR3 region has the DNA TGTGCCTGGAGTACAGGGGGTGGATCACCCCTCCACTTT.

The rearrangement joins TRBV11-2 to TRBJ2-7, with a possible D match to TRBD2 (5 bases). The germline V gene has CDR1 SGHAT and CDR2 FQNNGV. The CDR3 extends over 11 amino acids. Trimming cost V 5 bases and J 5 bases, with 7 bases left between them. CDR3 sequence (DNA): TGTGCCAGCAGCCAACTAGACGAGCAGTACTTC. Translated, it gives CASSQLDEQYF.

In this sample, this clone turned up once. V gene TRBV27 combines with J gene TRBJ2-1; 7 nucleotides align to TRBD2. In germline, CDR1 is MNHEY, CDR2 SMNVEV (reference sequence). V gave up 6 bases and J gave up 2 bases; unmatched junction bases: 4. CDR3 length: 14 residues. For the CDR3, the DNA is TGTGCCAGCAGGAGCGGGGTGCCCTACAATGAGCAGTTCTTC. Protein sequence: CASRSGVPYNEQFF.

In the case of this clone: Here the CDR3 omits its conserved ending phenylalanine or tryptophan, so a read error is the likely source. This sequence joins TRBV28 and TRBJ1-2; tentative D call: TRBD1 (6 bases). The CDR3 length is 16 residues. V shed 5 bases and J shed 6 bases, with 22 bases lying between them. Germline CDR1 and CDR2: MDHEN and SYDVKM. In DNA, the CDR3 is TGTGCCAGCAGTCAACCGGGACAATCCCCACGGGATGGCTACACCCTC. It codes for CASSQPGQSPRDGYTL.

This clone was seen a handful of times. This chain joins TRBV7-9 and TRBJ1-5, with 10 bases lining up with TRBD1. Trimming cost V 6 bases and J 5 bases; bases outside gene matches: 1. The CDR3 length is 13 residues. Germline CDR1 SEHNR, CDR2 FQNEAQ (reference sequence). The CDR3 DNA reads TGTGCCAGCAGTGGACAGGGGGATCAGCCCCAGCATTTT. Its protein product is CASSGQGDQPQHF.

The rearrangement joins TRBV19 to TRBJ2-7, with TRBD2 identical over 9 bases. V shed 1 base, J shed 7 bases, and the junction held 14 bases outside the gene matches. CDR1 LNHDA and CDR2 SQIVND come from the germline V gene (reference sequence). CDR3 length: 17 amino acids. CDR3 amino acids: CASSIGTRLADREEQYF. CDR3 sequence (DNA): TGTGCCAGTAGTATAGGTACCCGACTAGCGGATCGTGAAGAGCAGTACTTC.

This chain uses TRBV5-1 with TRBJ1-2, with D perhaps matching TRBD1 (6 bases). Trimming removed 4 bases from V and 4 bases from J, with 23 bases in between. This CDR3 is built from 17 residues. Germline V lookup: CDR1 SGHRS, CDR2 YFSETQ. The CDR3 sequence is CASSLSASRGSLYGYTF. The CDR3, as DNA: TGCGCCAGCAGCCTCTCCGCGTCCAGGGGTTCGCTCTATGGCTACACCTTC.

The chain employs TRBV9 and TRBJ2-4; 11 nucleotides match TRBD2. CDR1 is SGDLS and CDR2 is YYNGEE in the germline V gene. Losses at the gene ends were 2 bases for V and 0 bases for J; bases not matched to a gene: 10. The CDR3 has 19 amino acids. The CDR3 DNA sequence: TGTGCCAGCAGCGTGAATGAGGGGCTAGCGGGAGGAGCCAAAAACATTCAGTACTTC. It specifies CASSVNEGLAGGAKNIQYF.

The J gene is TRBJ2-5, the V gene TRBV6-1, with 8 nucleotides matching TRBD1. Trimming cost V 5 bases and J 5 bases; bases outside gene matches: 10. CDR3 length equals 15 residues. Germline CDR1 and CDR2: MNHNS and SASEGT. The CDR3 here is CASSIGTGRVETQYF. The CDR3 DNA follows: TGTGCCAGCAGTATCGGGACAGGTAGGGTGGAGACCCAGTACTTC.

The chain joins TRBV6-1 to TRBJ1-2, with 10 nucleotides matching TRBD1. The ends lost 4 bases at V and 0 bases at J; junction bases unmatched: 8. Germline assignment: CDR1 MNHNS and CDR2 SASEGT. The CDR3 totals 17 residues. CDR3 residues: CASSGWDRGQANYGYTF. In DNA form, the CDR3 reads TGTGCCAGCAGTGGATGGGACAGGGGCCAAGCTAACTATGGCTACACCTTC.

The rearrangement links TRBV5-4 to TRBJ2-4; D not certain. V lost 1 base and J 0 bases, leaving 8 bases between the germline ends. Looked up from germline, CDR1 is SGHNT and CDR2 is YYREEE (reference sequence). There are 15 residues in the CDR3. CDR3 region: CASSLKSGAKNIQYF. The CDR3 coding sequence is TGTGCCAGCAGCTTGAAATCAGGAGCCAAAAACATTCAGTACTTC.

This clone was seen just once. This chain connects TRBV28 to TRBJ1-5; 9 bases are a match to TRBD1. V dropped 6 bases and J dropped 5; count of bases not matched to a gene: 5. The CDR3 is made up of 14 amino acids. The V gene's germline CDR1 is MDHEN and CDR2 SYDVKM. This CDR3 reads CASSGQGIHQPQHF. For the CDR3, the DNA is TGTGCCAGCAGCGGACAGGGGATTCATCAGCCCCAGCATTTT.

The chain combines TRBV7-3 with TRBJ2-2; maybe TRBD2 (6 bases). CDR3 length: 16 residues. V lost 4 bases to trimming and J lost 4 bases, with 16 bases between them. Germline V gene sequence: CDR1 SGHTA, CDR2 FQGTGA. CDR3 protein: CASSSMRLGGTGELFF. The CDR3 coding sequence is TGTGCCAGCAGCTCGATGAGACTGGGGGGCACCGGGGAGCTGTTTTTT.

This chain uses TRBV4-1 with TRBJ1-4, with D uncertain. CDR3 length: 16 residues. V gave up 0 bases and J gave up 7 bases, with 15 bases separating them. The V gene's germline CDR1 is MGHRA and CDR2 YSYEKL. The CDR3 reads CASSQEGSVRGEKLFF. CDR3 DNA: TGCGCCAGCAGCCAAGAAGGGTCCGTACGGGGTGAAAAACTGTTTTTT.

The chain joins TRBV7-9 to TRBJ2-7; D possibly corresponds to TRBD2 (5 bases). The ends were cut back, 3 bases at V and 4 bases at J, with 13 bases in the middle. Germline values: CDR1 SEHNR, CDR2 FQNEAQ (reference sequence). CDR3 length: 14 residues. The CDR3 reads CASSFGLAIYEQYF. CDR3 nucleotides: TGTGCCAGCAGCTTTGGGCTAGCCATATACGAGCAGTACTTC.

The genes are TRBV10-3 and TRBJ2-5; TRBD1 agrees at 9 bases. Germline V gene sequence: CDR1 ENHRY, CDR2 SYGVKD. The CDR3 extends over 13 amino acids. Trimming at V came to 9 bases and at J to 5 bases, leaving 7 bases not matched to a gene. For the CDR3, the DNA is TGTGCCATGGCCGGGGGGACAGGGGAGACCCAGTACTTC. It encodes CAMAGGTGETQYF.

V usage is TRBV9 and J usage is TRBJ2-7, with 10 nucleotides matching TRBD1. This CDR3 has 14 residues. Germline V gene sequence: CDR1 SGDLS, CDR2 YYNGEE. V trimming: 4 bases; J trimming: 1 base; junction bases outside the gene matches: 2. As DNA, the CDR3 is TGTGCCAGCAGCCGGGACAGGGGTTCCTACGAGCAGTACTTC. Its protein product is CASSRDRGSYEQYF.

The CDR3 here is CASSTGGRGMNTEAFF. CDR3 in DNA: TGTGCCAGTAGTACCGGAGGGAGGGGGATGAACACTGAAGCTTTCTTT. This rearrangement joins TRBV19 to TRBJ1-1; D perhaps matches TRBD1 (6 bases). The CDR3 extends over 16 amino acids. V lost 4 bases to trimming and J lost 0 bases, with 15 bases between them. Germline CDR1 LNHDA, CDR2 SQIVND (reference sequence).

The CDR3 is CASSYNMWTGNEKLFF. In nucleotides, the CDR3 is TGTGCCAGCAGTTACAACATGTGGACAGGGAATGAAAAACTGTTTTTT. The chain links TRBV6-5 to TRBJ1-4; TRBD1 matches at 8 bases. The CDR3 is 16 residues long. The germline V gene encodes CDR1 MNHEY and CDR2 SVGAGI. The V segment lost 2 bases and the J segment 5 bases; nucleotides outside the gene matches: 7.

This chain uses TRBV11-2 with TRBJ2-1; 9 bases map to TRBD2. The trim removed 5 bases at V and 6 bases at J, leaving 8 bases unmatched. The CDR3 is made up of 15 amino acids. Germline V gene lookup returns CDR1 SGHAT and CDR2 FQNNGV. The CDR3 nucleotides are TGTGCCAGCAGCCACGGAACACTAGCGGGCAATGAGCAGTTCTTC. It encodes CASSHGTLAGNEQFF. The whole variable domain, filled in from reference TRBV11-2 and TRBJ2-1, reads EAGVAQSPRYKIIEKRQSVAFWCNPISGHATLYWYQQILGQGPKLLIQFQNNGVVDDSQLPKDRFSAERLKGVDSTLKIQPAKLEDSAVYLCASSHGTLAGNEQFFGPGTRLTVL.

This clone was counted a single time. The V call is TRBV5-1, the J call TRBJ2-4; 14 bases line up with TRBD2. The CDR3 sequence is 18 residues long. The ends lost 2 bases at V and 4 bases at J; junction bases unmatched: 8. The V gene's germline CDR1 is SGHRS and CDR2 YFSETQ. The CDR3 region is CASSFTGLAGALKNIQYF. CDR3 bases: TGCGCCAGCAGCTTCACGGGACTAGCGGGGGCTCTGAAAAACATTCAGTACTTC.

V gene TRBV11-2 combines with J gene TRBJ2-5; D may be TRBD1 (6 bases). Trimming took 2 bases from V and 4 from J, leaving 14 bases between them. Germline V gives CDR1 SGHAT, CDR2 FQNNGV. The CDR3 is made up of 15 amino acids. CDR3 protein: CASSLHNQGSETQYF. CDR3 nucleotides: TGTGCCAGCAGCTTACACAACCAGGGGTCAGAGACCCAGTACTTC.

This clone was seen a handful of times. This chain links TRBV9 with TRBJ2-5; 9 bases agree with TRBD1. CDR1 and CDR2 (germline): SGDLS, YYNGEE. The CDR3 length is 15 residues. V was pared by 3 bases and J by 5 bases, with 8 bases of the junction left unmatched. DNA of the CDR3: TGTGCCAGCAGCGCGGGGACAGGGAGTCGGGAGACCCAGTACTTC. Translated: CASSAGTGSRETQYF.

The chain has TRBV5-1 and TRBJ2-2, with 13 bases fitting TRBD2. Germline CDR1 SGHRS, CDR2 YFSETQ. The CDR3 is made up of 18 amino acids. Trimming removed 0 bases from V and 4 bases from J; junction bases left unmatched: 6. The CDR3, as DNA: TGCGCCAGCAGCTTGGTTAGGACTAGCGGGGGACTCACCGGGGAGCTGTTTTTT. Translating it yields CASSLVRTSGGLTGELFF.

V gene TRBV7-6 combines with J gene TRBJ2-1, with D possibly being TRBD1 (6 bases). The germline CDR1 and CDR2 sequences are SGHVS and FNYEAQ. The V and J ends lost 0 bases and 2 bases respectively, with 8 bases between them. The CDR3 has 15 residues. This chain's CDR3 is CASSLAGDTYNEQFF. As DNA, the CDR3 is TGTGCCAGCAGCTTAGCGGGGGACACCTACAATGAGCAGTTCTTC.

The rearrangement links TRBV27 to TRBJ2-2; D gene ambiguous. V was clipped by 3 bases and J by 5 bases, with 10 bases between them. The CDR3 runs 14 residues. In germline, CDR1 is MNHEY, CDR2 SMNVEV (reference sequence). CDR3 residues: CASSFSRITGELFF. Written as DNA, the CDR3 is TGTGCCAGCAGTTTCTCCAGGATTACCGGGGAGCTGTTTTTT.

The V gene is TRBV9, the J gene TRBJ2-5, with D possibly TRBD1 on 6 matching bases. This CDR3 is built from 15 residues. V shed 4 bases and J shed 0 bases, with 13 bases lying between them. CDR1 is SGDLS and CDR2 is YYNGEE in the germline V gene. This chain's CDR3 is CASSPRTAHQETQYF. The CDR3 DNA follows: TGTGCCAGCAGCCCTCGGACAGCTCACCAAGAGACCCAGTACTTC.

The rearrangement links TRBV5-3 to TRBJ1-6, with 9 bases identical to TRBD1. TRBV5-3 belongs to the ORF category, with a function that is uncertain. Germline trimming cut 4 bases from V and 5 bases from J; bases unmatched to any gene: 13. The CDR3 length is 18 residues. The DNA for the CDR3 is TGTGCCAGAAGCGTGGGACAGGGCCCTGATGAAGATAATTCACCCCTCCACTTT. Its translation is CARSVGQGPDEDNSPLHF.

This sequence joins TRBV9 and TRBJ2-3, with 9 positions matching TRBD1. CDR3 length equals 16 residues. Looked up from germline, CDR1 is SGDLS and CDR2 is YYNGEE. V shed 3 bases, J shed 5 bases, and the junction held 10 bases outside the gene matches. The CDR3 spells CASSGGTGHLGDTQYF. For the CDR3, the DNA is TGTGCCAGCAGCGGTGGGACAGGGCATCTTGGAGATACGCAGTATTTT.

The rearrangement links TRBV9 to TRBJ2-5; the match to TRBD2 covers 10 bases. The CDR3 is 15 amino acids. Germline values: CDR1 SGDLS, CDR2 YYNGEE. V lost 0 bases to trimming and J lost 4 bases; unmatched junction nucleotides: 3. CDR3 DNA: TGTGCCAGCAGCGTAGGAGCGGGGGGGGTAGAGACCCAGTACTTC. It yields the protein CASSVGAGGVETQYF.

V usage is TRBV19 and J usage is TRBJ2-7, with D tentatively TRBD1 (6 bases). Trimming took 7 bases from V and 7 from J, leaving 17 bases between them. CDR1 and CDR2 from the germline V gene are LNHDA and SQIVND (reference sequence). The CDR3 is 13 amino acids. CDR3 bases: TGTGCCAGTAATGACAGGAGTCGTGGGGAGCAGTACTTC. Translation: CASNDRSRGEQYF.